This T cell receptor (beta chain) came from a study of shared clonotypes between healthy human individuals. Overall study findings and caveats: Non-shared clonotypes had lower generation probabilities than those shared by all four donors. Few donors limited the genetic and exposure-history diversity represented.

As handled by the study authors: Without quality scores, immunoSEQ junctional reads could not be filtered like full-length reads. Libraries were prepared by immunoSEQ multiplex PCR; TCRdb keeps only in-frame clonotypes and omits some of them. The V and J calls and clone size are taken from that table; D and trimming were inferred from the DNA. The sample records roughly 2.4 million clones, under 97% being singletons. Worth noting for this clone: The antigen is unknown.

Germline V lookup: CDR1 KGHSH, CDR2 LQKENI. The CDR3 has 15 amino acids. Trimming removed 3 bases at V and 6 bases at J, with 15 bases between. This clonotype was sampled from a man aged 18 to 30 in good health. The chain couples TRBV18 to TRBJ1-5, with D perhaps matching TRBD1 (6 bases). Sequencing was performed on naive CD4+ T cells sorted from blood. Subset noted: CD45RA+ positively selected. This chain's CDR3 is CASSPGGLRSQPQHF. The CDR3 coding sequence is TGTGCCAGCTCACCGGGGGGCCTGAGATCTCAGCCCCAGCATTTT.